This TCR beta chain originates from a study of cytomegalovirus exposure and HLA in healthy donors. In the PCR, 60 Vbeta and 13 Jbeta primers were used. Repertoires were generated with immunoSEQ multiplex PCR, while TCRdb's copy carries only in-frame clones and drops some. The profile shows 150,000 to 200,000 clones, roughly 74% of them singletons. CDR3 length: 13 amino acids. CDR1 and CDR2 (germline): LNHDA, SQIVND (reference sequence). V shed 6 bases and J shed 0 bases, with 8 bases lying between them. Input material: PBMCs. This clonotype was obtained from a man aged 18-30 years in good health and CMV-seropositive. The chain is built from TRBV19 and TRBJ1-1; unclear D gene. CDR3 nucleotide sequence: TGTGCCAGTAGACTCGGGGTGAACACTGAAGCTTTCTTT. Amino acids: CASRLGVNTEAFF.